Listed below are T cell receptor beta chains from one sample, sequenced in a study of blood T cell repertoires in COVID-19. Libraries were prepared by immunoSEQ multiplex PCR; TCRdb keeps only in-frame clonotypes and omits some of them. The table includes 250,000 to 350,000 clones, roughly 90% detected once. Sequencing was carried out using peripheral blood. The receptors stem from a woman in her thirties with COVID-19, enrolled during active disease. Both conserved end residues are part of each CDR3. Each record gives: CDR3 length, D gene, clone size, J gene, V gene, CDR3 DNA, CDR3 protein. A D gene is named only where the DNA matches it firmly. Expanded clones get a size class; other rows say once, few or many, or leave the size out.

>15|TRBD1|-|TRBJ1-4|TRBV7-2
TGTGCCAGCAGCTTCGGACAGGGGAATAATGAAAAACTGTTTTTT
CASSFGQGNNEKLFF
>16|-|-|TRBJ2-5|TRBV6-7
TGTGCCAGCAGTTACTGTCAACAGGAGAAAAAAGAGACCCAGTACTTC
CASSYCQQEKKETQYF
>15|-|-|TRBJ1-6|TRBV3-1/TRBV3-2
TGTGCCAGCAGCCCCTTGGACGGACAAAATTCACCCCTCCACTTT
CASSPLDGQNSPLHF
>12|-|-|TRBJ1-1|TRBV29-1
TGCAGCGCAGGGGATACGAACACTGAAGCTTTCTTT
CSAGDTNTEAFF
>14|-|-|TRBJ1-4|TRBV27
TGTGCCAGCAGTTCTCAACAGGCTAATGAAAAACTGTTTTTT
CASSSQQANEKLFF
>15|-|-|TRBJ2-2|TRBV6-5
TGTGCCAGCAGTCCCCGGGACAATAACACCGGGGAGCTGTTTTTT
CASSPRDNNTGELFF
>14|-|-|TRBJ1-1|TRBV4-1
TGCGCCAGCAGCTCTCCAGGCAGGGCCACTGAAGCTTTCTTT
CASSSPGRATEAFF
>13|-|-|TRBJ1-5|TRBV27
TGTGCCAGCAGTCTCGGTAGCAATCAGCCCCAGCATTTT
CASSLGSNQPQHF
>13|TRBD1|-|TRBJ1-6|TRBV7-2
TGTGCCAGCAGCTCAACAGGGGTTTCACCCCTCCACTTT
CASSSTGVSPLHF
>14|-|-|TRBJ1-2|TRBV13
TGTGCCAGCAGCTCGCTGGACGGGGGGAGGGGCTACACCTTC
CASSSLDGGRGYTF
>19|TRBD2|-|TRBJ2-3|TRBV5-3
TGTGCCAGAAGCATCGGCCTAGCGGAGAAGTGGACTAGCACAGATACGCAGTATTTT
CARSIGLAEKWTSTDTQYF
>14|-|few|TRBJ2-3|TRBV28
TGTGCCAGCGGGTATCAGGGTTTCACAGATACGCAGTATTTT
CASGYQGFTDTQYF
>16|TRBD1|-|TRBJ1-1|TRBV2
TGTGCCAGCACCCGGTCGGCAGGGGGCTTTGGGACTGAAGCTTTCTTT
CASTRSAGGFGTEAFF
>14|TRBD2|-|TRBJ2-1|TRBV7-6
TGTGCCAGCAGCTTACTAGCGGGAGACAATGAGCAGTTCTTC
CASSLLAGDNEQFF
>15|-|-|TRBJ2-4|TRBV28
TGTGCCAGCAGTGCTTTGATCAAACCGGAGAACATTCAGTACTTC
CASSALIKPENIQYF
>16|TRBD1|-|TRBJ1-2|TRBV2
TGTGCCAGCAGTGCGTGGGACAGGGCTAGGGACTATGGCTACACCTTC
CASSAWDRARDYGYTF
>18|TRBD2|-|TRBJ2-3|TRBV5-1
TGCGCCAGCAGTTCGGGACTAGCGGGAGGGAAGTACCCAGATACGCAGTATTTT
CASSSGLAGGKYPDTQYF
>14|-|-|TRBJ1-2|TRBV5-1
TGCGCCAGCAGCAGGACAGTACCTAACTATGGCTACACCTTC
CASSRTVPNYGYTF
>13|-|-|TRBJ1-1|TRBV6-5
TGTGCCAGCACACGGACAGTGAACACTGAAGCTTTCTTT
CASTRTVNTEAFF
>13|TRBD2|-|TRBJ2-7|TRBV10-3
TGTGCCATCTTAAGAGCGGGAGGGGGGGAGCAGTACTTC
CAILRAGGGEQYF
>13|TRBD2|-|TRBJ2-5|TRBV12-3/TRBV12-4
TGTGCCAGCAGGATAGCGGGTAAAGAGACCCAGTACTTC
CASRIAGKETQYF
>14|-|-|TRBJ1-2|TRBV5-1
TGCGCCAGCAGCTCTACGACAGCTAACTATGGCTACACCTTC
CASSSTTANYGYTF
>15|TRBD1|-|TRBJ1-1|TRBV4-3
TGCGCCAGCAGCCAGGGGACAGGGACGAACACTGAAGCTTTCTTT
CASSQGTGTNTEAFF
>18|-|few|TRBJ2-3|TRBV30
TGTGCCTGGAGTGTACAGGGCCTAGGGCGGATTAGCACAGATACGCAGTATTTT
CAWSVQGLGRISTDTQYF
>16|-|-|TRBJ1-4|TRBV27
TGTGCCAGCAGTTTATCACCGGCAGGCGTTAATGAAAAACTGTTTTTT
CASSLSPAGVNEKLFF
>14|-|few|TRBJ1-4|TRBV19
TGTGCCAGTACCCCCGGGGGAAGTCGGGAAAAACTGTTTTTT
CASTPGGSREKLFF
>13|-|-|TRBJ2-7|TRBV5-1
TGCGCCAGCAGCTTGGACGACTACTTGGAGCAGTACTTC
CASSLDDYLEQYF
>15|-|-|TRBJ2-5|TRBV4-3
TGCGCCAGCAGCCAAGACCCGCAGGGACAAGAGACCCAGTACTTC
CASSQDPQGQETQYF
>13|TRBD2|-|TRBJ2-7|TRBV27
TGTGCCAGCGGCCTGAGCGGGGACGGTGAGCAGTACTTC
CASGLSGDGEQYF
>16|-|few|TRBJ1-3|TRBV6-1
TGTGCCAGCAGTGAAACCGCCACAGCCTCTGGAAACACCATATATTTT
CASSETATASGNTIYF
>15|TRBD1|-|TRBJ2-1|TRBV28
TGTGCCAGCAGTTTCGGACAGGGGGCGAGCAATGAGCAGTTCTTC
CASSFGQGASNEQFF
>14|-|-|TRBJ1-2|TRBV2
TGTGCCAGCAGTGTCCGGGGTGCGATCTATGGCTACACCTTC
CASSVRGAIYGYTF
>15|TRBD1|-|TRBJ2-7|TRBV5-1
TGCGCCAGCAGCTTAGGACAGGGGGCGCTGGACGAGCAGTACTTC
CASSLGQGALDEQYF
>15|TRBD2|-|TRBJ2-2|TRBV2
TGTGCCAGCAGTTCTACTAGCGGGAGCACCGGGGAGCTGTTTTTT
CASSSTSGSTGELFF
>14|-|once|TRBJ2-5|TRBV2
TGTGCCAGCAGTGAGGCCCGGGATTTTGCGACCCAGTACTTC
CASSEARDFATQYF
>16|-|-|TRBJ2-1|TRBV20-1
TGCAGTGCTAGTATGGGTGCGGGAAACTCCTACAATGAGCAGTTCTTC
CSASMGAGNSYNEQFF
>15|TRBD2|-|TRBJ2-1|TRBV25-1
TGTGCCAGCAGTGACTCTAGCGGGATCTACAATGAGCAGTTCTTC
CASSDSSGIYNEQFF
>12|-|-|TRBJ1-1|TRBV11-2
TGTGCCAGCAGCGCCTTGACAGTCTGGGCTTTCTTT
CASSALTVWAFF
>14|-|-|TRBJ1-6|TRBV5-1
TGCGCCAGCAGCTTGGACGCCACAAATTCACCCCTCCACTTT
CASSLDATNSPLHF
>19|TRBD2|-|TRBJ2-7|TRBV11-2
TGTGCCAGCACCCCCCCCGAACTGTGGGTAGCGGGCCCCTCCTACGAGCAGTACTTC
CASTPPELWVAGPSYEQYF
>11|-|-|TRBJ2-5|TRBV21-1
TGTGCCAGCAGCGACGGGGAGACCCAGTACTTC
CASSDGETQYF
>12|-|-|TRBJ1-1|TRBV6-2/TRBV6-3
TGTGCCAGCAGCGAGGATTACACTGAAGCTTTCTTT
CASSEDYTEAFF
>15|TRBD2|once|TRBJ2-5|TRBV28
TGTGCCAGCAGTTTAGGGACTAGCGGGAGTGAGACCCAGTACTTC
CASSLGTSGSETQYF
>18|TRBD2|once|TRBJ2-1|TRBV5-1
TGCGCCAGCAGCTTGGCAGTAGCGGGAGGCCACCAGTACAATGAGCAGTTCTTC
CASSLAVAGGHQYNEQFF
>17|-|-|TRBJ2-3|TRBV21-1
TGTGCCAGCAGCAAAGGTGTGAAGCGGGAGGGGACAGATACGCAGTATTTT
CASSKGVKREGTDTQYF
>12|-|few|TRBJ2-1|TRBV11-2
TGTGCCAGCAGCTCAAGAGGCGGTGAGCAGTTCTTC
CASSSRGGEQFF
>17|-|-|TRBJ2-1|TRBV14
TGTGCCAGCAGCCAAGATATCGGGATTGGGGCCTACAATGAGCAGTTCTTC
CASSQDIGIGAYNEQFF
>13|-|-|TRBJ1-2|TRBV5-6
TGTGCCAGCAGTCACCCGGGAGGGCACGGCTACACCTTC
CASSHPGGHGYTF
>14|-|-|TRBJ1-2|TRBV28
TGTGCCAGCAGTACCCACCTACAGGGTGGAGGCTACACCTTC
CASSTHLQGGGYTF
>18|TRBD2|-|TRBJ2-5|TRBV9
TGTGCCAGCAGCGTACAGACTAGCGGAGCTTGGTACCAAGAGACCCAGTACTTC
CASSVQTSGAWYQETQYF
>18|TRBD1|-|TRBJ1-2|TRBV11-2
TGTGCCAGCAGCTCCTCCTCACAGGGGGCGCGACTCAGTTATGGCTACACCTTC
CASSSSSQGARLSYGYTF
>13|-|-|TRBJ1-6|TRBV27
TGTGCCAGCAGCATAGTGGTTGATTCACCCCTCCACTTT
CASSIVVDSPLHF
>14|TRBD1|-|TRBJ1-5|TRBV5-5
TGTGCCAGCAGGGCGGACAGGGCGGCTCAGCCCCAGCATTTT
CASRADRAAQPQHF
>16|-|-|TRBJ2-3|TRBV24-1
TGTGCCACCAGTGACCCAAGACAGGGACTAGGAGATACGCAGTATTTT
CATSDPRQGLGDTQYF